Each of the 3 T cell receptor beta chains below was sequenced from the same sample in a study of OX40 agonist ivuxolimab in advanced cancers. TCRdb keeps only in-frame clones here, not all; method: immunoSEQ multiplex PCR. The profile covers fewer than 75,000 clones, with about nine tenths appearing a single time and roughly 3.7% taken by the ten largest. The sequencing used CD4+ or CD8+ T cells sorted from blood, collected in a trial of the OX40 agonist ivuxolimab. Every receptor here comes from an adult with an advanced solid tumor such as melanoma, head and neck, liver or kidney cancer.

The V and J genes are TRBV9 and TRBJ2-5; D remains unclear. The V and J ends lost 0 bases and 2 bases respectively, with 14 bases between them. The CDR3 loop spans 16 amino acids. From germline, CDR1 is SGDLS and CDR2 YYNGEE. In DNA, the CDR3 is TGTGCCAGCAGCGTAGTAGGCGGAAGTTCTCAAGAGACCCAGTACTTC. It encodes CASSVVGGSSQETQYF. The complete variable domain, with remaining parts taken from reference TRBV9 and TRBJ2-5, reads DSGVTQTPKHLITATGQRVTLRCSPRSGDLSVYWYQQSLDQGLQFLIQYYNGEERAKGNILERFSAQQFPDLHSELNLSSLELGDSALYFCASSVVGGSSQETQYFGPGTRLLVL.

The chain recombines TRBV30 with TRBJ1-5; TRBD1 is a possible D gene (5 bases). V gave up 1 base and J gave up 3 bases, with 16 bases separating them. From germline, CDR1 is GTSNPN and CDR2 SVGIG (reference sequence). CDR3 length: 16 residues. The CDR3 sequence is CAWSATGTWNNQPQHF. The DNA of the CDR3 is TGTGCCTGGAGTGCCACCGGGACGTGGAACAATCAGCCCCAGCATTTT.

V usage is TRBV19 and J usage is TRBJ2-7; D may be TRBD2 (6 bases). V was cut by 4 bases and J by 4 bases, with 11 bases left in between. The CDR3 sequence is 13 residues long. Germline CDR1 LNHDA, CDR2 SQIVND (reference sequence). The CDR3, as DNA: TGTGCCAGTAGTAGGGGGGAGTGGTACGAGCAGTACTTC. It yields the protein CASSRGEWYEQYF.